The rows below give T cell receptor beta chains drawn from one sample of a study of shared clonotypes between healthy human individuals. Assay used: immunoSEQ multiplex PCR; TCRdb lists only in-frame clones, some missing. The profile shows approximately 620,000 clones, 95% to 98% of them singletons. Sequences were obtained from naive CD4+ T cells sorted from blood. The receptor set was obtained from a woman under 40 in good health. Both conserved end residues are part of each CDR3. D genes are given only for firm matches. The size entry is marked missing in some rows and otherwise reads once, few, many or a size class.

J	length	D	V	size	DNA	CDR3
TRBJ1-5	15	.	TRBV21-1	.	TGTGCCAGCTCCAAACGCCCCAGTAGGACACCCCCAGAGCATTTT	CASSKRPSRTPPEHF
TRBJ2-3	14	TRBD2	TRBV5-6	.	TGTGCCAGCGGGGGAGCGGGAAGGTTGGATACGCAGTATTTT	CASGGAGRLDTQYF
TRBJ2-5	13	.	TRBV25-1	once	TGTGCCAGCAGGCTTACGACAAAAGAGACCCAGTACTTC	CASRLTTKETQYF
TRBJ2-5	15	TRBD2	TRBV6-1	.	TGTGCCAGCAGTACCCGGGGGGGAGGCGTGGAGACCCAGTACTTC	CASSTRGGGVETQYF
TRBJ2-3	18	TRBD2	TRBV5-1	.	TGCGCCAGCAGCTTGTACACTTACTCCGGGACTAGCGGGAGAGCGCAGTATTTT	CASSLYTYSGTSGRAQYF
TRBJ2-7	11	.	TRBV27	.	TGTGCCAGCAGTTTATTAGGAGAGCAGTACTTC	CASSLLGEQYF
TRBJ2-1	15	.	TRBV28	.	TGTGCCAGCAGCTTAGCCGGAGGGGGGTACAATGAGCAGTTCTTC	CASSLAGGGYNEQFF
TRBJ1-2	12	.	TRBV28	.	TGTGCCAGCAGACAGGGTCTAAATGGCTACACCTTC	CASRQGLNGYTF
TRBJ1-5	12	.	TRBV6-5	.	TGTGCCAGCAGTTATGAGGGAGGGCCCCAGCATTTT	CASSYEGGPQHF
TRBJ2-7	12	TRBD1	TRBV29-1	.	TGCAGCGTTGCACAGGGGTTCTACGAGCAGTACTTC	CSVAQGFYEQYF
TRBJ2-2	12	.	TRBV10-1	.	TGCGCCAGCGGGTGGAACACCGGGGAGCTGTTTTTT	CASGWNTGELFF
TRBJ2-7	15	.	TRBV6-1	once	TGTGCCAGCAGTGAAGCCGGTCAGGGAACCTACGAGCAGTACTTC	CASSEAGQGTYEQYF
TRBJ2-2	15	TRBD2	TRBV28	.	TGTGCCAGCAGTTTATCTAGCGGGAACACCGGGGAGCTGTTTTTT	CASSLSSGNTGELFF
TRBJ1-2	14	TRBD1	TRBV7-9	.	TGTGCCAGCAGCTGGACAGGGGGGGACTATGGCTACACCTTC	CASSWTGGDYGYTF
TRBJ1-6	15	.	TRBV6-5	.	TGTGCCAGCAGTTACGAGGGGCTGACTAATTCACCCCTCCACTTT	CASSYEGLTNSPLHF
TRBJ1-2	16	.	TRBV21-1	.	TGTGCCAGCAGCCTCCTGGGGCAGGTAGCTAACTATGGCTACACCTTC	CASSLLGQVANYGYTF
TRBJ2-7	15	.	TRBV7-9	.	TGTGCCAGCCGGAGGGCGATCCTCGGGAGCTACGAGCAGTACTTC	CASRRAILGSYEQYF